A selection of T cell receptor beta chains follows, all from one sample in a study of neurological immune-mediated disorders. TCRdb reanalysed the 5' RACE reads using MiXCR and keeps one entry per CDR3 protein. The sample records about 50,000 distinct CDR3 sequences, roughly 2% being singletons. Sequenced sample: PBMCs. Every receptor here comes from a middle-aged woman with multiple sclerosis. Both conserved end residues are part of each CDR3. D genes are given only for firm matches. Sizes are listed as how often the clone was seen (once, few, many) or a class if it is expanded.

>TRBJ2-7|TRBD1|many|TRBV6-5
CASRPDRASRYEQYF
TGTGCCAGCAGACCCGACAGGGCCTCTCGGTACGAGCAGTACTTC
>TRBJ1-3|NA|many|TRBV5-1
CASSLQGNSGNTIYF
TGCGCCAGCAGCTTGCAGGGTAACTCTGGAAACACCATATATTTT
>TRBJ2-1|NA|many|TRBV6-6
CASSRSGAPDNEQFF
TGTGCCAGCAGCCGTTCGGGGGCGCCGGACAATGAGCAGTTCTTC
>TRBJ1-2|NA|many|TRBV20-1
CSARVAGSGYTF
TGCAGTGCTAGAGTAGCGGGGTCCGGCTACACCTTC
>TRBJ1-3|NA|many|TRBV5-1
CASSMTVSGNTIYF
TGCGCCAGCAGCATGACAGTCTCTGGAAACACCATATATTTT
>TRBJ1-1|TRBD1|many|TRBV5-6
CASSLGENRGTEAFF
TGTGCCAGCAGCTTGGGTGAAAACAGGGGAACTGAAGCTTTCTTT
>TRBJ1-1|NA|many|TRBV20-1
CSAPGDTEAFF
TGCAGTGCTCCAGGGGACACTGAAGCTTTCTTT
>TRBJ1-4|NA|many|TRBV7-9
CASSTQFLNEKLFF
TGTGCCAGCAGCACACAGTTTCTGAATGAAAAACTGTTTTTT
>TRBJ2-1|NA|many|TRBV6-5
CASSSARGFRNEQFF
TGTGCCAGCAGTTCGGCTCGGGGGTTTCGCAATGAGCAGTTCTTC
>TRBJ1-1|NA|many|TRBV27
CASSSGFRTEAFF
TGTGCCAGCAGTTCAGGGTTCCGGACTGAAGCTTTCTTT
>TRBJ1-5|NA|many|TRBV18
CASSPLDMEPQHF
TGTGCCAGCTCACCACTCGACATGGAGCCCCAGCATTTT
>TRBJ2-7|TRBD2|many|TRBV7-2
CASSPWSGGKEQYF
TGTGCCAGCAGCCCCTGGAGCGGGGGTAAAGAGCAGTACTTC
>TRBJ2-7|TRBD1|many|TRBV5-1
CASWGQNEQYF
TGCGCCAGTTGGGGACAGAACGAGCAGTACTTC
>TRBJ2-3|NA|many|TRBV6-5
CASRRDRYTDTQYF
TGTGCCAGCAGACGGGACCGTTACACAGATACGCAGTATTTT
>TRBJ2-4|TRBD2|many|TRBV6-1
CASSEGLAGGKNIQYF
TGTGCCAGCAGTGAGGGACTAGCGGGGGGGAAAAACATTCAGTACTTC
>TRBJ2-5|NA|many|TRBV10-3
CAISDGVETQYF
TGTGCCATCAGTGATGGGGTAGAGACCCAGTACTTC
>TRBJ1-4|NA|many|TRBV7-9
CASSPGRQATNEKLFF
TGTGCCAGCAGCCCCGGACGGCAGGCAACTAATGAAAAACTGTTTTTT
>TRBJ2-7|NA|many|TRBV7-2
CASSLMGGKQYF
TGTGCCAGCAGCTTAATGGGGGGCAAGCAGTACTTC
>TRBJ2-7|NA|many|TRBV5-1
CASSVVYRAYEQYF
TGCGCCAGCAGCGTTGTATACAGGGCCTACGAGCAGTACTTC
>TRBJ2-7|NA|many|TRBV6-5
CASSYSMGRNEQYF
TGTGCCAGCAGTTACTCGATGGGGCGGAACGAGCAGTACTTC
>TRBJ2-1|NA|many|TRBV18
CASSPRGGGEYNEQFF
TGTGCCAGCTCACCGCGGGGAGGGGGTGAATACAATGAGCAGTTCTTC
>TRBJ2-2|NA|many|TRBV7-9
CASSFLLRELFF
TGTGCCAGCAGCTTCCTGCTCCGGGAGCTGTTTTTT